This TCR beta chain was profiled in a study of cytomegalovirus exposure and HLA in healthy donors. General study results and limits: The study recorded 150 to 200 TCR beta chains that were cytomegalovirus-associated. The authors later linked a missense DCLRE1C variant to TCR beta V- and J-gene trimming.

A multiplex PCR was run with 60 Vbeta primers and 13 Jbeta primers. The assay was immunoSEQ multiplex PCR, and TCRdb's table has in-frame clones only and misses some. The data contain fewer than 250,000 clones, around nine tenths of them singletons. Regarding this clone: Its antigen is undetermined.

From germline, CDR1 is KGHSH and CDR2 LQKENI. V was trimmed by 0 bases and J by 8 bases, leaving 14 bases between them. This CDR3 has 15 amino acids. The chain employs TRBV18 and TRBJ2-1; the D gene is possibly TRBD1 (6 bases). Sequencing was done on a sample of PBMCs. This sequence was found in a woman aged 18-30 years in good health and CMV-seronegative. The CDR3 DNA follows: TGTGCCAGCTCACCACCGACAGGACATGGTGATGAGCAGTTCTTC. This sequence encodes CASSPPTGHGDEQFF.